The clone carrying this T cell receptor (beta chain) was detected a few times. Its cognate antigen is unknown. The source of the sample is a study of CD8 T cells in ankylosing spondylitis. V was cut by 5 bases and J by 4 bases, with 8 bases left in between. The germline gives CDR1 MDHEN, CDR2 SYDVKM. The CDR3 sequence is 12 residues long. TCRdb reprocessed the 5' RACE reads with MiXCR, giving one entry per CDR3 protein. The sample holds about 800,000 distinct CDR3 sequences, about 12% seen once. Findings and limits, study-wide: A TCR beta motif made of eight highly homologous variants seemed typical of ankylosing spondylitis blood. Disease-linked clones were found to be CD8+ and relatively rare in peripheral blood.

The sequenced material came from blood, either unsorted or a sorted T cell fraction (not recorded which). V usage is TRBV28 and J usage is TRBJ1-2; D remains unclear. The sequence was obtained from a male donor with ankylosing spondylitis. DNA of the CDR3: TGTGCCAGCAGTCTCTCCCTCTATGGCTACACCTTC. Residues: CASSLSLYGYTF.